This T cell receptor beta chain was recovered during a study of CD8 T cell repertoires and HIV-1 epitope variants. Study-wide background: Controls included no peptide, Ebola AY9 epitope, and a CMV, EBV, flu pool. 1M T cells were kept uncultured as a baseline.

The table lists this clone with a few counts. The antigen remains unidentified. This CDR3 contains 16 residues. CDR1 and CDR2 (germline): LNHNV, YYDKDF (reference sequence). V was pared by 3 bases and J by 2 bases, with 16 bases between. TCRdb's copy holds only in-frame clones and misses some; the assay was immunoSEQ multiplex PCR. The table lists roughly 5,000 clones, 67% of them singletons. The V and J genes are TRBV15 and TRBJ1-1, with D maybe TRBD1 (5 bases). The sequence derives from a male donor with HIV. The source material was cultured CD8+ T cells derived from PBMCs. The CDR3 loop is CATSRLLQEPNTEAFF. The CDR3 bases are TGTGCCACCAGCAGGCTTCTACAGGAACCAAACACTGAAGCTTTCTTT.